This T cell receptor (beta chain) was sequenced for a study of T cell repertoires in ileal Crohn's disease. Study details: Biopsies at the proximal margin of the resected specimen form MI samples.

Sequencing used immunoSEQ multiplex PCR; TCRdb keeps in-frame clones, though not all of them. The sample lists 850 to 950 clones; roughly 86% were seen once. As for time point: proximal margin of the surgical specimen (macroscopically non-inflamed). Germline loops: CDR1 SGHAT, CDR2 FQDESV (reference sequence). V lost 3 bases, J lost 1 base, and 10 bases lay in between. The CDR3 is 14 amino acids. The rearrangement uses TRBV11-1 and TRBJ2-7; TRBD1 is a possible D gene (6 bases). The clonotype comes from an adult with Crohn's disease. The specimen sequenced was ileal tissue. CDR3 nucleotide sequence: TGTGCCAGCAGCTTCCGGCAGGGGTCCTACGAGCAGTACTTC. Protein product: CASSFRQGSYEQYF. The full variable domain, with the rest looked up from reference TRBV11-1 and TRBJ2-7, is EAEVAQSPRYKITEKSQAVAFWCDPISGHATLYWYRQILGQGPELLVQFQDESVVDDSQLPKDRFSAERLKGVDSTLKIQPAELGDSAMYLCASSFRQGSYEQYFGPGTRLTVT.